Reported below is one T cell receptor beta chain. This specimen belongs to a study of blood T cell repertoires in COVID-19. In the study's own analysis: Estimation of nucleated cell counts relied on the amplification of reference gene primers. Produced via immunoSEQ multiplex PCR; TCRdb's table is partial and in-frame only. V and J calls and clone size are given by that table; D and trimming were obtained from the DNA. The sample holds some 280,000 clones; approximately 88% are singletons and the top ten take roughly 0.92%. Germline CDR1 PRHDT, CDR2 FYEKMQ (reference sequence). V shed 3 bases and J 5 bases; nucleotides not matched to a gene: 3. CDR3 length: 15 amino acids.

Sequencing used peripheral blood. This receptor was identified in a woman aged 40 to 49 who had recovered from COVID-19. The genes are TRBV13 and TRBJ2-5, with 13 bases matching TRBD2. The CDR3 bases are TGTGCCAGCAGCTTGGGGACTAGCGGGATGGAGACCCAGTACTTC. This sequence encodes CASSLGTSGMETQYF.